This TCR beta chain is from a study of blood T cell repertoires in COVID-19. Turning to the study itself: From the United States, Italy and Spain came samples of acute and convalescent COVID-19. In each case, the material was cDNA or gDNA derived from T cells, B-cell-depleted T cells, or PBMCs.

Recruited during active infection, patients (from Seattle) were subsequently followed longitudinally. Sequencing was performed with immunoSEQ multiplex PCR; in TCRdb, only in-frame clones are kept and a portion is missing. The sample shows 97,000 or so clones, around 90% of them seen only once. V lost 5 bases to trimming and J lost 4 bases, with 6 bases between them. CDR3 length: 12 amino acids. The germline CDR1 and CDR2 sequences are SGHAT and FQDESV (reference sequence). This TCR came from a woman in her forties or fifties with COVID-19, enrolled during active disease. The specimen sequenced was peripheral blood. The V and J genes are TRBV11-1 and TRBJ2-1; no definite D call. The CDR3 protein is CASSQRYNEQFF. As DNA, the CDR3 is TGTGCCAGCAGCCAGCGATACAATGAGCAGTTCTTC.